This T cell receptor (beta chain) appears in the sequencing data of a study of blood T cell repertoires in COVID-19. Background on the study: Both acute and convalescent COVID-19 samples were obtained from the United States, Italy and Spain. T cells, B-cell-depleted T cells, or PBMCs provided the cDNA or gDNA that served as material.

Original processing methods: Estimation of nucleated cell counts relied on the amplification of reference gene primers. Some clones are missing from TCRdb's copy, which holds only in-frame ones; the method was immunoSEQ multiplex PCR. V and J calls and clone size are as listed in that table; D and trimming were resolved from the DNA. The sample lists fewer than 300,000 clones; 83% were seen once. The CDR3 length is 15 residues. Trimming took off 5 bases at V and 5 bases at J, with 19 bases between the two ends. Germline assignment: CDR1 SQVTM and CDR2 ANQGSEA. The V gene is TRBV29-1, the J gene TRBJ2-1; tentatively, D is TRBD2 (6 bases). This clonotype was sampled from a woman between 45 and 60 years old who had recovered from COVID-19. Sequencing used peripheral blood. The CDR3 is CSVLGPPRGNNEQFF. The CDR3 nucleotides read TGCAGCGTTCTCGGGCCTCCCCGGGGGAACAATGAGCAGTTCTTC.